This record concerns one T cell receptor beta chain sequence. Enrolled during active infection, Seattle patients were then followed longitudinally. This entry is derived from a study of blood T cell repertoires in COVID-19. Study-wide background: The United States, Italy and Spain provided the acute and convalescent COVID-19 samples. PBMCs, B-cell-depleted T cells, or T cells were the source of the cDNA or gDNA that made up the material.

The CDR3 sequence is 18 residues long. The germline CDR1 and CDR2 sequences are MDHEN and SYDVKM. The V and J ends lost 7 bases and 1 base, in that order; junction bases with no gene match: 15. Authors' processing steps: Reference gene primers were amplified, and this amplification served to estimate nucleated cell counts. Profiled with immunoSEQ multiplex PCR; TCRdb holds only in-frame clones, not every one. For V, J and clone size, that table is used; D and trimming come from the DNA. The sample contains approximately 33,000 clones, around 90% of which appear only once. The TCR comes from a man in his 60s with COVID-19, enrolled during active disease. V usage is TRBV28 and J usage is TRBJ2-1; 8 bases map to TRBD1. Source material: peripheral blood. The CDR3 DNA reads as TGTGCCAGCACCCCCCCCGGTCAGGGGGCCGGGTCCTACAATGAGCAGTTCTTC. Its protein is CASTPPGQGAGSYNEQFF.